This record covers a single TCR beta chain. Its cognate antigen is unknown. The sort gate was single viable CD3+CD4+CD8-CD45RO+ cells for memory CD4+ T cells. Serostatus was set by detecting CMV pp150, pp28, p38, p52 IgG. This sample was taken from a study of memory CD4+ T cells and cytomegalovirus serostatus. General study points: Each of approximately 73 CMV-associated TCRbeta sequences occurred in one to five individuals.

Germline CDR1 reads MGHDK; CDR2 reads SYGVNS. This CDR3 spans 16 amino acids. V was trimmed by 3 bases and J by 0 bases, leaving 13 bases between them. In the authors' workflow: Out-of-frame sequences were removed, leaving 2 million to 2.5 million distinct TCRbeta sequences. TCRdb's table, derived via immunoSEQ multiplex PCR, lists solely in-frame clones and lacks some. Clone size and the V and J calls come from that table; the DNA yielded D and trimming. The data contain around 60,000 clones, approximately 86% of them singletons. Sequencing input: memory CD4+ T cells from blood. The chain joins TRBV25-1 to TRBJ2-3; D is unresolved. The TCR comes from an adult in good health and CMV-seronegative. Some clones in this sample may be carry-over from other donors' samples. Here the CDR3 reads CASSESVGPSTDTQYF. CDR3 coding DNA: TGTGCCAGCAGTGAGTCAGTAGGGCCCAGCACAGATACGCAGTATTTT.